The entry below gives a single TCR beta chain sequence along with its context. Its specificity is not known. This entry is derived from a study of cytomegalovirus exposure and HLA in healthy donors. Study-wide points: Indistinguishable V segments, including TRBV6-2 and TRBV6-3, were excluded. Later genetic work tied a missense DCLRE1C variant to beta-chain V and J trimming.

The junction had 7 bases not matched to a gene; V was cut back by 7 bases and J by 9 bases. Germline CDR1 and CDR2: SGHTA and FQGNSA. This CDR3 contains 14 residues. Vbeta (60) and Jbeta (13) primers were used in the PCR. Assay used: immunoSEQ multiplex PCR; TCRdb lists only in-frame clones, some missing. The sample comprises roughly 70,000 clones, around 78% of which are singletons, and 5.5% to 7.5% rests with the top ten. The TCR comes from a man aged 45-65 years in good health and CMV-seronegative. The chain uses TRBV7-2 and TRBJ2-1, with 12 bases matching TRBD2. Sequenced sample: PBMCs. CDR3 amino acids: CASIETSGRSEQFF. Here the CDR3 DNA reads TGTGCCAGCATCGAGACTAGCGGGAGATCTGAGCAGTTCTTC.